One sample yielded the 27 T cell receptor beta chains listed below, sequenced in a study of long-term antiretroviral therapy in people with HIV. The assay, immunoSEQ v3.0, was run at survey level. This table comes from immunoSEQ multiplex PCR, and its TCRdb copy is limited to in-frame clones, with some not included. The sample has over 30,000 clones; more than 60% are singletons. The input for sequencing was unsorted PBMCs, taken 3.1 years after starting antiretroviral therapy. All receptors come from a woman aged 45-65 years with HIV.

This clone has a handful of counts. This chain uses TRBV30 with TRBJ1-1; D is uncertain. The CDR3 consists of 13 residues. V was clipped by 0 bases and J by 5 bases, with 10 bases between them. Germline CDR1 GTSNPN, CDR2 SVGIG (reference sequence). The CDR3 sequence is CAWSVYLGTEAFF. CDR3 bases: TGTGCCTGGAGTGTATATCTCGGGACTGAAGCTTTCTTT.

The chain is built from TRBV6-5 and TRBJ1-1; D perhaps matches TRBD1 (6 bases). V lost 7 bases and J 8 bases, leaving 20 bases between the germline ends. Germline V gives CDR1 MNHEY, CDR2 SVGAGI. The CDR3 spans 14 residues. The CDR3 reads CASTPGSRGSEAFF. CDR3 sequence (DNA): TGTGCCAGCACACCGGGCTCAAGGGGGTCCGAAGCTTTCTTT.

This clone came up once. CDR3 DNA sequence: TGCAGCGCCAAGACAGTAGACAGGGGCGGATACAATGAGCAGTTCTTC. Amino acids: CSAKTVDRGGYNEQFF. The J gene is TRBJ2-1, the V gene TRBV29-1; 8 nucleotides agree with TRBD1. The CDR3 spans 16 residues. The germline V gene has CDR1 SQVTM and CDR2 ANQGSEA. The junction had 15 bases not matched to a gene; V was cut back by 7 bases and J by 4 bases.

Concerning this clone itself: A junction boundary mismatches the germline segment, possibly from a read error. This chain uses TRBV9 with TRBJ2-4, with D unresolved. Germline V gene data show CDR1 as SGDLS and CDR2 as YYNGEE. The CDR3 totals 13 residues. Here the CDR3 DNA reads TGTGCCAGCAGCGTCCAGCCTAAAAGCATTCAGTACTTC. Translation: CASSVQPKSIQYF.

By share, this clone counts as medium-sized. This rearrangement joins TRBV12-5 to TRBJ2-5; D ambiguous. CDR3 length: 12 residues. Germline lookup yields CDR1 LGHNT and CDR2 FRNRAP. V dropped 5 bases and J dropped 5 bases, with 9 bases sitting between them. In DNA form, the CDR3 reads TGTGCTAGTGGTCCTAATGCGGAGACCCAGTACTTC. Translation gives CASGPNAETQYF.

In its sample, this clone was seen once. The genes are TRBV6-5 and TRBJ2-5; D is perhaps TRBD2 (5 bases). V was pared by 4 bases and J by 1 base, with 10 bases between. Germline CDR1 MNHEY, CDR2 SVGAGI. There are 14 residues in the CDR3. CDR3: CASSSAGLQETQYF. Written as DNA, the CDR3 is TGTGCCAGCAGTTCGGCGGGCCTCCAAGAGACCCAGTACTTC.

V gene TRBV5-8 combines with J gene TRBJ2-5, with D possibly TRBD2 on 6 matching bases. Per the germline V gene, CDR1 is SGHTS and CDR2 is YDEGEE. Trimming removed 0 bases from V and 5 bases from J, with 14 bases in between. CDR3 length: 15 amino acids. The DNA of the CDR3 is TGTGCCAGCAGCTTGGAATCCCGGGGGAGGGAGACCCAGTACTTC. Its protein product is CASSLESRGRETQYF.

The chain employs TRBV9 and TRBJ2-2, with D uncertain. Per germline, CDR1 SGDLS and CDR2 YYNGEE. The CDR3 extends over 17 amino acids. The V gene lost 3 bases and the J gene lost 1 base, with 16 bases spanning the gap. CDR3: CASSAPPWDWNTGELFF. In nucleotides, the CDR3 is TGTGCCAGCAGCGCACCCCCCTGGGATTGGAACACCGGGGAGCTGTTTTTT.

This chain uses TRBV6-1 with TRBJ1-2; D is unresolved. This CDR3 comprises 13 residues. Germline loops: CDR1 MNHNS, CDR2 SASEGT. V was pared by 1 base and J by 5 bases, with 8 bases between. The CDR3, as DNA: TGTGCCAGCAGTGAAGGGTTGCGATATGGCTACACCTTC. It is translated as CASSEGLRYGYTF.

The chain combines TRBV6-4 with TRBJ2-7; no clear D. Trimming took 5 bases from V and 3 from J, leaving 17 bases between them. The germline CDR1 and CDR2 sequences are MRHNA and SNTAGT. The length of the CDR3 is 15 residues. DNA of the CDR3: TGTGCCAGCAGTTTGGAGTCGGACGGATTCTACGAGCAGTACTTC. Encoded protein: CASSLESDGFYEQYF.

The chain recombines TRBV12-5 with TRBJ2-6; 7 nucleotides line up with TRBD1. CDR1 and CDR2 from the germline V gene are LGHNT and FRNRAP. The CDR3 is made up of 19 amino acids. Trimming cost V 6 bases and J 0 bases; bases outside gene matches: 14. DNA of the CDR3: TGTGCTAGTGGCCCCCCCCGGGACAGCCCATTCTCTGGGGCCAACGTCCTGACTTTC. This codes for CASGPPRDSPFSGANVLTF.

The chain employs TRBV4-1 and TRBJ2-3; D may match TRBD1 or TRBD2 (6 bases each). With 5 bases removed from V and 2 bases from J, the gap between germline ends came to 17 bases. The length of the CDR3 is 16 residues. CDR1 and CDR2 (germline): MGHRA, YSYEKL. Written as DNA, the CDR3 is TGCGCCAGCAGCGTGCCCCTTGGGGGGCCCACAGATACGCAGTATTTT. Its translation is CASSVPLGGPTDTQYF.

CDR3 sequence: CASSFGRGTGDYTF. The CDR3, as DNA: TGTGCCAGCAGCTTTGGGCGGGGTACAGGAGACTACACCTTC. V and J are TRBV7-6 and TRBJ1-2; a possible D gene is TRBD1 (5 bases). Germline V gene lookup returns CDR1 SGHVS and CDR2 FNYEAQ. The ends were cut back, 3 bases at V and 10 bases at J, with 18 bases in the middle. The CDR3 extends over 14 amino acids.

The chain has TRBV29-1 and TRBJ2-1; 13 positions agree with TRBD2. The CDR3 runs to 13 residues. J gave up 9 bases and V 7 bases, and 6 bases lay outside the gene matches. Germline loops: CDR1 SQVTM, CDR2 ANQGSEA. The DNA of the CDR3 is TGCAGCGCTAGGACTAGCGGGGGATCTGAGCAGTTCTTC. Its protein product is CSARTSGGSEQFF.

This clone was detected once. CDR3 region: CASSIGALQETQYF. CDR3 DNA sequence: TGTGCCAGTAGTATTGGGGCCCTCCAAGAGACCCAGTACTTC. The V and J genes are TRBV19 and TRBJ2-5, with a possible D match to TRBD1 (5 bases). This CDR3 is 14 amino acids long. Per germline, CDR1 LNHDA and CDR2 SQIVND (reference sequence). V lost 3 bases and J lost 1, with 9 bases in between.

This clone was seen a few times. The chain joins TRBV10-2 to TRBJ1-6; D is possibly TRBD1 (6 bases). Germline CDR1 and CDR2: WSHSY and SAAADI. Trimming removed 6 bases from V and 6 bases from J, with 12 bases in between. The CDR3 sequence is 14 residues long. DNA for the CDR3: TGCGCCAGCAGCCTAGGAGGGGGTAATTCACCCCTCCACTTT. The encoded protein is CASSLGGGNSPLHF.

The sample holds a few counts of this clone. This rearrangement joins TRBV2 to TRBJ2-3; 7 bases align to TRBD1. Germline CDR1 reads SNHLY; CDR2 reads FYNNEI. With V trimmed by 8 bases and J by 5 bases, 7 bases remained unmatched. CDR3 size: 13 residues. CDR3 sequence (DNA): TGTGCCAGCGTCAGGGGGAATGAAGATACGCAGTATTTT. Translated, it gives CASVRGNEDTQYF.

The rearrangement uses TRBV11-2 and TRBJ1-6; D is possibly TRBD1 (5 bases). Looked up from germline, CDR1 is SGHAT and CDR2 is FQNNGV. V dropped 1 base and J dropped 3 bases, with 13 bases sitting between them. CDR3 length equals 17 residues. As DNA, the CDR3 is TGTGCCAGCAGCTTAGGCCGACAGTACATCTATAATTCACCCCTCCACTTT. Its translation is CASSLGRQYIYNSPLHF.

The chain combines TRBV2 with TRBJ2-5; 7 bases agree with TRBD2. The V gene end was trimmed by 9 bases and the J gene end by 0 bases; junction bases not matched to a gene: 10. Germline V lookup: CDR1 SNHLY, CDR2 FYNNEI. The CDR3 covers 15 residues. CDR3 protein: CASRSSGRNQETQYF. CDR3 nucleotides: TGTGCCAGTCGCTCTAGCGGACGAAACCAAGAGACCCAGTACTTC.

V is TRBV6-1 and J is TRBJ1-2, with D possibly TRBD1 on 6 matching bases. V shed 7 bases and J shed 4 bases, with 10 bases lying between them. In germline, CDR1 is MNHNS, CDR2 SASEGT. CDR3 length: 12 amino acids. The CDR3 DNA reads TGTGCCAGCACCGGACAGATCTATGGCTACACCTTC. This sequence encodes CASTGQIYGYTF.

The CDR3 sequence is CASSPLDRGETEAFF. CDR3 nucleotide sequence: TGTGCCAGTAGTCCACTGGACAGGGGAGAGACTGAAGCTTTCTTT. The chain combines TRBV19 with TRBJ1-1, with TRBD1 matching over 9 bases. The CDR3 is 15 residues long. The ends lost 5 bases at V and 5 bases at J; junction bases unmatched: 9. Looked up from germline, CDR1 is LNHDA and CDR2 is SQIVND (reference sequence).

V and J are TRBV19 and TRBJ2-7, with 12 bases fitting TRBD1. Germline V CDR1 and CDR2: LNHDA, SQIVND (reference sequence). V shed 3 bases and J 2 bases; nucleotides not matched to a gene: 5. This CDR3 contains 16 residues. The CDR3 DNA sequence: TGTGCCAGTAGTATGGGACAGGGGGCGCGGGCCTACGAGCAGTACTTC. Translating it yields CASSMGQGARAYEQYF.

The gene calls are TRBV27 and TRBJ1-4; D possibly corresponds to TRBD1 (5 bases). Germline CDR1 reads MNHEY; CDR2 reads SMNVEV (reference sequence). The germline V and J ends were trimmed by 5 bases and 0 bases, with 13 bases remaining between them. The CDR3 has 16 residues. CDR3 loop: CASSKQDTATNEKLFF. The CDR3 region has the DNA TGTGCCAGCAGTAAACAGGATACTGCAACTAATGAAAAACTGTTTTTT.

The rearrangement uses TRBV20-1 and TRBJ1-4; the D is unclear. The ends were cut back, 5 bases at V and 7 bases at J, with 8 bases in the middle. The germline CDR1 and CDR2 sequences are DFQATT and SNEGSKA (reference sequence). The CDR3 length is 11 residues. The CDR3 bases are TGCAGTGCTTTCACTGCTGAAAAACTGTTTTTT. Translating gives CSAFTAEKLFF.

V usage is TRBV7-8 and J usage is TRBJ1-4; weak D call: TRBD1 (6 bases). Germline V gives CDR1 SGHVS, CDR2 FQNEAQ. V was shortened by 1 base and J by 7 bases, with 13 bases between the two germline ends. The CDR3 extends over 15 amino acids. CDR3 region: CASSLVPGEGEKLFF. As DNA, the CDR3 is TGTGCCAGCAGCTTAGTCCCAGGGGAGGGTGAAAAACTGTTTTTT.

V usage is TRBV5-1 and J usage is TRBJ1-1; D is perhaps TRBD1 (5 bases). The germline V and J ends were trimmed by 0 bases and 6 bases, with 15 bases remaining between them. Germline CDR1 and CDR2: SGHRS and YFSETQ. CDR3 length equals 15 residues. Written as DNA, the CDR3 is TGCGCCAGCAGCTTGGAAAGACAGCTGAGGGCTGAAGCTTTCTTT. Translated, it gives CASSLERQLRAEAFF.

This chain uses TRBV7-8 with TRBJ2-1, with 8 bases matching TRBD2. The CDR3 has 15 amino acids. Trimming at V came to 5 bases and at J to 8 bases, leaving 11 bases not matched to a gene. CDR1 SGHVS and CDR2 FQNEAQ come from the germline V gene. CDR3 in amino acids: CASSKPGTSNHEQFF. The CDR3 coding sequence is TGTGCCAGCAGCAAGCCCGGGACTAGTAACCATGAGCAGTTCTTC. Looking up the rest from reference TRBV7-8 and TRBJ2-1 gives the full variable domain: GAGVSQSPRYKVAKRGQDVALRCDPISGHVSLFWYQQALGQGPEFLTYFQNEAQLDKSGLPSDRFFAERPEGSVSTLKIQRTQQEDSAVYLCASSKPGTSNHEQFFGPGTRLTVL.